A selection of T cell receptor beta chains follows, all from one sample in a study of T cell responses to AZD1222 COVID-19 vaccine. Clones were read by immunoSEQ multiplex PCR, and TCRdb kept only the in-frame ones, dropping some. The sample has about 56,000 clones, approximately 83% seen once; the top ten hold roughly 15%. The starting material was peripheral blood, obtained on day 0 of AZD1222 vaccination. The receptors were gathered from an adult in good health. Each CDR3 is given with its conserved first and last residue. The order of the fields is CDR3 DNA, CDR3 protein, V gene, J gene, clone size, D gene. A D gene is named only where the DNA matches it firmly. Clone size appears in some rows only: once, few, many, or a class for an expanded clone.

DNA: TGTGCCAGCAGCTCGGGTGACCCCTGGGATACTGAAGCTTTCTTT; CDR3: CASSSGDPWDTEAFF; V: TRBV5-8; J: TRBJ1-1; size: .; D: .
DNA: TGTGCCAGCAGCCTAAATATCAACAGGGAAGCTTTCTTT; CDR3: CASSLNINREAFF; V: TRBV7-6; J: TRBJ1-1; size: few; D: .
DNA: TGTGCCAGCAGGGGACTCCAAAATGAGCAGTTCTTC; CDR3: CASRGLQNEQFF; V: TRBV28; J: TRBJ2-1; size: .; D: .
DNA: TGTGCCAGCAGTTTATTGCCCTACAATTCACCCCTCCACTTT; CDR3: CASSLLPYNSPLHF; V: TRBV27; J: TRBJ1-6; size: .; D: .
DNA: TGTGCCAGCAGCCAAGAACACAGGGGGGGCTATGGCTACACCTTC; CDR3: CASSQEHRGGYGYTF; V: TRBV3-1/TRBV3-2; J: TRBJ1-2; size: .; D: TRBD1
DNA: TGTGCCAGCAGCCAAGATACAGCGTCCGAAAAACTGTTTTTT; CDR3: CASSQDTASEKLFF; V: TRBV3-1/TRBV3-2; J: TRBJ1-4; size: .; D: .
DNA: TGTGCCAGCAGCGTAGGCAGGCAAGGGGGTAATGAAAAACTGTTTTTT; CDR3: CASSVGRQGGNEKLFF; V: TRBV9; J: TRBJ1-4; size: once; D: .
DNA: TGTGCCAGCAGCTTAGGAGGACAGGGAAGTGGGTATGGCTACACCTTC; CDR3: CASSLGGQGSGYGYTF; V: TRBV7-9; J: TRBJ1-2; size: .; D: TRBD1
DNA: TGTGCCAGCAGTGAATGGGAGGGTCTCTCCTACGAGCAGTACTTC; CDR3: CASSEWEGLSYEQYF; V: TRBV2; J: TRBJ2-7; size: .; D: TRBD2
DNA: TGTGCCAGCACTCGCTATTCAGCCTACGAGCAGTACTTC; CDR3: CASTRYSAYEQYF; V: TRBV11-3; J: TRBJ2-7; size: .; D: .
DNA: TGTGCCAGCAGCTTGGGTAGGGAGTCCTACGAGCAGTACTTC; CDR3: CASSLGRESYEQYF; V: TRBV5-4; J: TRBJ2-7; size: few; D: .
DNA: TGTGCCAGTAGTATCCGAACAGGAGGGAATAGCTATGGCTACACCTTC; CDR3: CASSIRTGGNSYGYTF; V: TRBV19; J: TRBJ1-2; size: .; D: .
DNA: TGTGCCAGCAGTTTTGGACAGAATGAAAAACTGTTTTTT; CDR3: CASSFGQNEKLFF; V: TRBV11-2; J: TRBJ1-4; size: .; D: .
DNA: TGTGCCAGCAGCTTAATGAGCTCCTACAATGAGCAGTTCTTC; CDR3: CASSLMSSYNEQFF; V: TRBV7-8; J: TRBJ2-1; size: once; D: .
DNA: TGTGCCACCAGCGAAGGTTCCAGGCATCAAGAGACCCAGTACTTC; CDR3: CATSEGSRHQETQYF; V: TRBV24-1; J: TRBJ2-5; size: .; D: .
DNA: TGTGCCACCAGTGAGAATGACTACGAGCAGTACTTC; CDR3: CATSENDYEQYF; V: TRBV24-1; J: TRBJ2-7; size: .; D: .
DNA: TGCGCCAGCAGCCAAGGAGACAGGTTATATGAGCAGTTCTTC; CDR3: CASSQGDRLYEQFF; V: TRBV4-1; J: TRBJ2-1; size: .; D: .
DNA: TGTGCCAGCAGTGACGGGGCGGGCCCCCCAGGCTACACCTTC; CDR3: CASSDGAGPPGYTF; V: TRBV6-1; J: TRBJ1-2; size: .; D: .
DNA: TGTGCCAGCAGTTCGTCCGACATAGAAGAGACCCAGTACTTC; CDR3: CASSSSDIEETQYF; V: TRBV5-6; J: TRBJ2-5; size: .; D: .
DNA: TGTGCCTGGGGCAGGGATAGCAATCAGCCCCAGCATTTT; CDR3: CAWGRDSNQPQHF; V: TRBV30; J: TRBJ1-5; size: .; D: .
DNA: TGTGCCATCAGTGAAGGACAGGGCTACACCTTC; CDR3: CAISEGQGYTF; V: TRBV10-3; J: TRBJ1-2; size: .; D: .
DNA: TGTGCCAGCAGCTTACTAGGCACTAGCACAGATACGCAGTATTTT; CDR3: CASSLLGTSTDTQYF; V: TRBV11-2; J: TRBJ2-3; size: few; D: .
DNA: TGTGCCAGCAGCTCTGGAAACACCATATATTTT; CDR3: CASSSGNTIYF; V: TRBV7-9; J: TRBJ1-3; size: few; D: .
DNA: TGTGCCAGCAGTCCCGCTAGCGGGGTTCTCACAGATACGCAGTATTTT; CDR3: CASSPASGVLTDTQYF; V: TRBV27; J: TRBJ2-3; size: .; D: TRBD2
DNA: TGTGCCAGCAGTGAAGTCTCATGGAACACTGAAGCTTTCTTT; CDR3: CASSEVSWNTEAFF; V: TRBV6-1; J: TRBJ1-1; size: .; D: .
DNA: TGTGCCAGCAGCGACTGGGGGTATCAGCCCCAGCATTTT; CDR3: CASSDWGYQPQHF; V: TRBV7-2; J: TRBJ1-5; size: .; D: .
DNA: TGTGCCAGCAGGGTAGGGGGCCCCTACGAGCAGTACTTC; CDR3: CASRVGGPYEQYF; V: TRBV6-5; J: TRBJ2-7; size: .; D: TRBD1
DNA: TGTGCCAGCTCACCATTAGGAGCTAAGGGCACTGAAGCTTTCTTT; CDR3: CASSPLGAKGTEAFF; V: TRBV18; J: TRBJ1-1; size: .; D: .
DNA: TGTGCCAGCAGCAAAGAGGAGGGAGAGAACACTGAAGCTTTCTTT; CDR3: CASSKEEGENTEAFF; V: TRBV21-1; J: TRBJ1-1; size: .; D: .
DNA: TGTGCCAGCAGTTCTAGACCAACACAATTCACTGAAGCTTTCTTT; CDR3: CASSSRPTQFTEAFF; V: TRBV28; J: TRBJ1-1; size: .; D: .
DNA: TGCGCCAGCAGCCTCTCCGACCCCCTCTCTGGAAACACCATATATTTT; CDR3: CASSLSDPLSGNTIYF; V: TRBV5-1; J: TRBJ1-3; size: .; D: .
DNA: TGTGCCAGCAGTTCGAGGGGCAAGACTGAAGCTTTCTTT; CDR3: CASSSRGKTEAFF; V: TRBV6-5; J: TRBJ1-1; size: .; D: .
DNA: TGTGCCAGCAGCCCGAAGGGGGCTCTATTCGAGCAGTACTTC; CDR3: CASSPKGALFEQYF; V: TRBV5-4; J: TRBJ2-7; size: .; D: TRBD1
DNA: TGCAGCGTTGCACAGAACTATGGCTACACCTTC; CDR3: CSVAQNYGYTF; V: TRBV29-1; J: TRBJ1-2; size: .; D: .
DNA: TGTGCCACCAGCATACGACGGACCTCTGGAAACACCATATATTTT; CDR3: CATSIRRTSGNTIYF; V: TRBV15; J: TRBJ1-3; size: .; D: .
DNA: TGTGCCAGCAGCTCGGGGACAGGCAATGAGCAGTTCTTC; CDR3: CASSSGTGNEQFF; V: TRBV7-8; J: TRBJ2-1; size: few; D: TRBD1
DNA: TGTGCCAGCAGTCCCGTAGATCAGCCCCAGCATTTT; CDR3: CASSPVDQPQHF; V: TRBV7-9; J: TRBJ1-5; size: .; D: .
DNA: TGCGCCAGCAGCTTAGGGACTAGCGGCACCTACGAGCAGTACTTC; CDR3: CASSLGTSGTYEQYF; V: TRBV5-1; J: TRBJ2-7; size: .; D: TRBD2
DNA: TGCGCCAGCAGCGACCAGGGGGCAGGAGGAGAAAAACTGTTTTTT; CDR3: CASSDQGAGGEKLFF; V: TRBV5-1; J: TRBJ1-4; size: .; D: TRBD1
DNA: TGTGCCAGTAAATCCGCCAGCGGGGGGGTAATCTCCTACAATGAGCAGTTCTTC; CDR3: CASKSASGGVISYNEQFF; V: TRBV19; J: TRBJ2-1; size: .; D: TRBD2
DNA: TGTGCCAGCAGCTTATCGGGGACAGAATTCGGAAACACCATATATTTT; CDR3: CASSLSGTEFGNTIYF; V: TRBV11-2; J: TRBJ1-3; size: .; D: TRBD1
DNA: TGTGCCAGCAGCTCCAAGAACACTGAAGCTTTCTTT; CDR3: CASSSKNTEAFF; V: TRBV7-9; J: TRBJ1-1; size: .; D: .
DNA: TGTGCCAGCAGTGATTTTGTCCAGGGAAGTCAGCCCCAGCATTTT; CDR3: CASSDFVQGSQPQHF; V: TRBV6-1; J: TRBJ1-5; size: .; D: .
DNA: TGTGCCAGCTCCCCGCCCGGAACCGGGGAGCTGTTTTTT; CDR3: CASSPPGTGELFF; V: TRBV18; J: TRBJ2-2; size: once; D: .
DNA: TGTGCCAGCAGTGTGGCAGGATCCAGCTGGAATCAGCCCCAGCATTTT; CDR3: CASSVAGSSWNQPQHF; V: TRBV2; J: TRBJ1-5; size: .; D: .
DNA: TGTGCCAGCAGTTTTGGACAGGGTACCACTGAAGCTTTCTTT; CDR3: CASSFGQGTTEAFF; V: TRBV27; J: TRBJ1-1; size: .; D: TRBD1
DNA: TGTGCCAGCAGTTTGGCTTCCGGGGAAAATCAGCCCCAGCATTTT; CDR3: CASSLASGENQPQHF; V: TRBV28; J: TRBJ1-5; size: .; D: .
DNA: TGTGCCAGCAGCGGAGGGGGTGAGACCCAGTACTTC; CDR3: CASSGGGETQYF; V: TRBV5-4; J: TRBJ2-5; size: .; D: .
DNA: TGTGCCAGTAGTAGTATGGCCGGGGGGGGAATAGGAAATGAGCAGTTCTTC; CDR3: CASSSMAGGGIGNEQFF; V: TRBV19; J: TRBJ2-1; size: .; D: TRBD2
DNA: TGTGCCAGCAGCCAATCCCGACTAGCGGGGGGGCGCGTCGGGGAGCTGTTTTTT; CDR3: CASSQSRLAGGRVGELFF; V: TRBV3-1/TRBV3-2; J: TRBJ2-2; size: few; D: TRBD2
DNA: TGTGCCAGCAGCTGGCTGGACACTGAAGCTTTCTTT; CDR3: CASSWLDTEAFF; V: TRBV5-4; J: TRBJ1-1; size: .; D: .
DNA: TGTGCCAGCAGCGCTGAGGGGGGGGGCAATCAGCCCCAGCATTTT; CDR3: CASSAEGGGNQPQHF; V: TRBV9; J: TRBJ1-5; size: .; D: .
DNA: TGTGCCAGCAGTTCACCGGGACCTAAGAGCTCCTACGAGCAGTACTTC; CDR3: CASSSPGPKSSYEQYF; V: TRBV27; J: TRBJ2-7; size: .; D: .
DNA: TGTGCCAGCAGGGTGGTTCAGGCGAACACTGAAGCTTTCTTT; CDR3: CASRVVQANTEAFF; V: TRBV6-5; J: TRBJ1-1; size: .; D: .
DNA: TGCGCCAGCAGAGGGGAGGCGGCCTACGAGCAGTACTTC; CDR3: CASRGEAAYEQYF; V: TRBV4-1; J: TRBJ2-7; size: medium-sized; D: .